This entry describes one T cell receptor beta chain. This record belongs to a study of blood T cell repertoires in COVID-19. Profiled with immunoSEQ multiplex PCR; TCRdb holds only in-frame clones, not every one. Of around 64,000 clones listed, around 86% were seen once; the top ten hold approximately 5%. The CDR3 extends over 17 amino acids. The germline CDR1 and CDR2 sequences are MNHEY and SMNVEV (reference sequence). V lost 7 bases, J lost 0 bases, and 11 bases stayed unmatched. The rearrangement uses TRBV27 and TRBJ2-2, with 7 bases matching TRBD2. The sequence was collected from a man aged 50-60 years with active COVID-19. Sequencing was performed on peripheral blood. CDR3 residues: CASKRSGMSSNTGELFF. The CDR3 DNA follows: TGTGCCAGCAAAAGGAGCGGGATGTCTTCGAACACCGGGGAGCTGTTTTTT.